The present T cell receptor (beta chain) was sequenced within a study of beta chain features in type 1 diabetes. Reverse transcription of all isolated RNA meant that expressed TCRB transcripts were sequenced. TCRdb's table, derived via immunoSEQ multiplex PCR, lists solely in-frame clones and lacks some. The sample consists of approximately 44,000 clones, approximately 72% of them appearing once. About this clone: Its antigen remains unidentified.

The study's findings and limits: The naive, central memory and Treg TCRB repertoires of patients appeared to be more similar to one another than those of healthy donors. TCRB CDR3 length was moderately but significantly reduced in all four CD4+ subsets of Type 1 diabetes patients. Equally in patients and controls, PCR might preferentially amplify shorter templates.

Purities over 98% were achieved in all sorted populations. V lost 5 bases and J 4 bases, leaving 15 bases between the germline ends. This CDR3 is built from 15 residues. CDR1 and CDR2 (germline): LNHDA, SQIVND (reference sequence). The clonotype was recovered from a woman aged 18-29 years with type 1 diabetes. The sequencing input was Tregs from blood. The J gene is TRBJ2-1, the V gene TRBV19; D might be TRBD2 (6 bases). The CDR3 DNA is TGTGCCAGTAGTCCTCGAGTACGGGGGTACAATGAGCAGTTCTTC. Protein sequence: CASSPRVRGYNEQFF. Together with reference TRBV19 and TRBJ2-1, the CDR3 gives the full variable domain: DGGITQSPKYLFRKEGQNVTLSCEQNLNHDAMYWYRQDPGQGLRLIYYSQIVNDFQKGDIAEGYSVSREKKESFPLTVTSAQKNPTAFYLCASSPRVRGYNEQFFGPGTRLTVL.